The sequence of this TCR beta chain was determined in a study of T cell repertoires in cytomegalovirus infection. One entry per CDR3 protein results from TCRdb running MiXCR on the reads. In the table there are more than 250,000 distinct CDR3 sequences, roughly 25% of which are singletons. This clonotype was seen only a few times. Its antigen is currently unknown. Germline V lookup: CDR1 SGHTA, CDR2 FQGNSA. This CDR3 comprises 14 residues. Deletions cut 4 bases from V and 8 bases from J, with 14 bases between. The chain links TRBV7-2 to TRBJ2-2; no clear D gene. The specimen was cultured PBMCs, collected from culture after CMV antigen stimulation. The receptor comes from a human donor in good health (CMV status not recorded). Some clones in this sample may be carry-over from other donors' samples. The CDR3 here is CASSSRSSQGELFF. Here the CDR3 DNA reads TGTGCCAGCAGCTCCCGGTCTTCCCAGGGGGAGCTGTTTTTT.